A single T cell receptor beta chain is shown here with its context. These data are taken from a study of cytomegalovirus exposure and HLA in healthy donors. The ends were cut back, 0 bases at V and 0 bases at J, with 8 bases in the middle. This CDR3 has 15 residues. CDR1 is MNHEY, CDR2 SVGAGI, per germline. The PCR used 60 Vbeta and 13 Jbeta primers. TCRdb's table, derived via immunoSEQ multiplex PCR, lists solely in-frame clones and lacks some. The repertoire holds 95,000 to 100,000 clones, with 75% as singletons. The receptor's source is a man aged 50-59 years in good health and CMV-seronegative. The sequenced material came from PBMCs. V and J are TRBV6-5 and TRBJ1-2; D uncertain. Here the CDR3 reads CASSYSGVANYGYTF. The CDR3 DNA sequence: TGTGCCAGCAGTTACTCCGGGGTAGCTAACTATGGCTACACCTTC.